This T cell receptor beta chain was sequenced for a study of blood T cell repertoires in COVID-19. The germline gives CDR1 SGHDN, CDR2 FVKESK. Trimming took 6 bases from V and 7 from J, leaving 18 bases between them. The CDR3 contains 14 residues. This clone has just a few counts. Profiling relied on immunoSEQ multiplex PCR, and the TCRdb table lists in-frame clones only, not all of them. Of just under 350,000 clones listed, around 87% are singletons. The specimen sequenced was peripheral blood. The V call is TRBV14, the J call TRBJ2-5; tentatively, D is TRBD1 (6 bases). This TCR was sampled from a woman aged 50 to 65 with COVID-19, enrolled during active disease. The CDR3, as DNA: TGTGCCAGCAGACGAACAGGGTCATCCGGGACCCAGTACTTC. The encoded protein is CASRRTGSSGTQYF.